The sequence of this TCR beta chain was determined in a study of T-cell reconstitution after alpha-beta-depleted transplantation in children. Study-wide findings and caveats: Where some patients showed high TCRbeta diversity at day 60, it came from recipient T cells and thymic progenitors that had survived. Approximately two months post-transplant, alpha-beta T cells reportedly originated from several hundred expanded graft clones. Most T-cell counts and diversity one year after the transplant came from T cells that were newly produced.

In germline, CDR1 is DFQATT, CDR2 SNEGSKA (reference sequence). V lost 7 bases and J 2 bases, leaving 17 bases between the germline ends. CDR3 length: 15 amino acids. About this clonotype itself: Its specificity is not known.

Preparation of the TCRbeta library was carried out with unique molecular identifiers. TCRdb re-called the PCR reads through MiXCR, storing one row per CDR3 protein. Here the sample spans 500,000 to 750,000 distinct CDR3 sequences, roughly 13% being singletons. This receptor was identified in a male patient younger than 18 who had a stem cell transplant for acute myeloid leukemia, so the T cells may come from the graft donor. The chain recombines TRBV20-1 with TRBJ2-2; D call uncertain. This specimen was PBMCs, mostly from graft donor cells, taken 360 days after TCRalphabeta/CD19-depleted stem cell transplant. The CDR3 reads CSVAGLHVNTGELFF. The CDR3 bases are TGCAGTGTGGCAGGTCTTCATGTTAACACCGGGGAGCTGTTTTTT.